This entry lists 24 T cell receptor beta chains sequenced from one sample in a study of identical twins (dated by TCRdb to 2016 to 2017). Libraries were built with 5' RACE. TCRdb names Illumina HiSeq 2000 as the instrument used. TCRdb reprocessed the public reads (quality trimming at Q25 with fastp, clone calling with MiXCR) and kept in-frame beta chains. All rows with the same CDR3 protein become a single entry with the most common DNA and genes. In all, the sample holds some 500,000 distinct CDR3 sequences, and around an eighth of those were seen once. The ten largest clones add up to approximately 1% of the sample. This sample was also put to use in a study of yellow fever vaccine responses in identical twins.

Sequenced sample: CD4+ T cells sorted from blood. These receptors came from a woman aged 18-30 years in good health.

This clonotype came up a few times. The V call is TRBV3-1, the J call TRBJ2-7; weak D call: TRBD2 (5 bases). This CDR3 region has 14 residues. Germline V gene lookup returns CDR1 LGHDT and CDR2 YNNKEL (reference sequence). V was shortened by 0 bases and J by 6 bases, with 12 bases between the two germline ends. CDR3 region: CASSQDLLAAEQYF. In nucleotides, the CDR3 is TGTGCCAGCAGCCAAGATTTGCTAGCAGCCGAGCAGTACTTC.

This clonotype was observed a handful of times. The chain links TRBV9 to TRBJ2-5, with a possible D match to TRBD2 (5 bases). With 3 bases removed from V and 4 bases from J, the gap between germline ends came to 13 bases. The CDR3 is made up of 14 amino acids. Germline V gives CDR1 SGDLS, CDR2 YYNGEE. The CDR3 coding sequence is TGTGCCAGCAGCGGAGCGGACCCCCGAGAGACCCAGTACTTC. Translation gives CASSGADPRETQYF. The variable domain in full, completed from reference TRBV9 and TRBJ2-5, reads DSGVTQTPKHLITATGQRVTLRCSPRSGDLSVYWYQQSLDQGLQFLIQYYNGEERAKGNILERFSAQQFPDLHSELNLSSLELGDSALYFCASSGADPRETQYFGPGTRLLVL.

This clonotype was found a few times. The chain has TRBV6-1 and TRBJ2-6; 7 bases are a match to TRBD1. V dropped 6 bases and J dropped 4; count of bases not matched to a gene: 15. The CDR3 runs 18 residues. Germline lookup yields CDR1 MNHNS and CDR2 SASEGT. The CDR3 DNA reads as TGTGCCAGCAGCCCTCGGACAGGCATCCCCTCGGGGGCCAACGTCCTGACTTTC. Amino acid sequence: CASSPRTGIPSGANVLTF.

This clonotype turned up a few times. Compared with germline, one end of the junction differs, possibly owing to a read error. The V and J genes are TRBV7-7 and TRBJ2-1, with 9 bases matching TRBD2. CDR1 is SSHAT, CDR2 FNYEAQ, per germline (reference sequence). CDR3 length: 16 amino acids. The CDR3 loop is CASSLLGGGDLNEQFF. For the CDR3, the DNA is TGTGCTAGCAGCTTACTCGGCGGGGGGGATCTCAATGAGCAGTTCTTC.

The CDR3 coding sequence is TGTGCCAGCACCCCCGGGACAGGGATATACAATGAGCAGTTCTTC. Its translation: CASTPGTGIYNEQFF. V gene TRBV12-3 or TRBV12-4 combines with J gene TRBJ2-1, with 9 bases lining up with TRBD1. Trimming took 7 bases from V and 4 from J; bases not matched to a gene: 8. The CDR3 is made up of 15 amino acids.

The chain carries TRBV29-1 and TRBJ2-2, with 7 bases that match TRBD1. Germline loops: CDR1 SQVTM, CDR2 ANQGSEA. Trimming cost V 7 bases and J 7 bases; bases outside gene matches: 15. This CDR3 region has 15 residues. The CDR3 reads CSASKGQIGIGELFF. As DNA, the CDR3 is TGCAGCGCCTCCAAGGGACAGATAGGCATCGGGGAGCTGTTTTTT.

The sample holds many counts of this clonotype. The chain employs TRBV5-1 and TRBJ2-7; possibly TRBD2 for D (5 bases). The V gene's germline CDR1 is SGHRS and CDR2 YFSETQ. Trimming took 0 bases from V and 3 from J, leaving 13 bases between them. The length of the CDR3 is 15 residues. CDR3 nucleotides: TGCGCCAGCAGCTTGGTTGTGGGGAGCAGCTACGAGCAGTACTTC. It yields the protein CASSLVVGSSYEQYF.

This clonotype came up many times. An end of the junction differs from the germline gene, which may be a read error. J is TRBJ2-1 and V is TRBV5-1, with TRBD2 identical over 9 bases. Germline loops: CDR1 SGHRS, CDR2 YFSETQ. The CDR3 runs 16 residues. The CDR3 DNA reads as TGCGCCAGCAGCTTATTAGCGGGGGCCACATACAGTGAGCAGTTCTTC. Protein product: CASSLLAGATYSEQFF.

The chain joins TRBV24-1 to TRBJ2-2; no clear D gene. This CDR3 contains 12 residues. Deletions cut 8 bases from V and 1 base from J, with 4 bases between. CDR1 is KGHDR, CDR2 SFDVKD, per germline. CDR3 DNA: TGTGCCACCATGGAGAACACCGGGGAGCTGTTTTTT. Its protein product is CATMENTGELFF.

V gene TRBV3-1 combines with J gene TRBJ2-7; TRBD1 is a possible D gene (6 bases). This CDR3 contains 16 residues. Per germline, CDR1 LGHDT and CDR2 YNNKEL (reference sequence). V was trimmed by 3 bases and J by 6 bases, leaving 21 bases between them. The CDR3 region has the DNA TGTGCCAGCAGCCAGAGTTCGCACGGGACACGCTCCGAGCAGTACTTC. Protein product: CASSQSSHGTRSEQYF.

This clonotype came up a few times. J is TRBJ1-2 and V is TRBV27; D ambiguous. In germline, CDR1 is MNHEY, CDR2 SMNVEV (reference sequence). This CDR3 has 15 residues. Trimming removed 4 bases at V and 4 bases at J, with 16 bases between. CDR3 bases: TGTGCCAGCAGTTCATCGACGTCCCTAAGCTATGGCTACACCTTC. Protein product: CASSSSTSLSYGYTF.

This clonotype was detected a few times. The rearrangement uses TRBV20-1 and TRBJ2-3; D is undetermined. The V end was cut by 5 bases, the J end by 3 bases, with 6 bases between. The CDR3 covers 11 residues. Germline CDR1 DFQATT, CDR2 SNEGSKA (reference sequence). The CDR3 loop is CSAQPTDTQYF. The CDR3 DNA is TGCAGTGCTCAACCTACAGATACGCAGTATTTT.

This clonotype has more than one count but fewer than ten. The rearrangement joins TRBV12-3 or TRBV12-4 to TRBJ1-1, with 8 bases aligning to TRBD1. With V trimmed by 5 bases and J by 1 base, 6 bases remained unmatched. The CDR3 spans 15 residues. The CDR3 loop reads CASSTSGTGNTEAFF. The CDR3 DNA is TGTGCCAGCAGTACCTCCGGGACAGGGAACACTGAAGCTTTCTTT.

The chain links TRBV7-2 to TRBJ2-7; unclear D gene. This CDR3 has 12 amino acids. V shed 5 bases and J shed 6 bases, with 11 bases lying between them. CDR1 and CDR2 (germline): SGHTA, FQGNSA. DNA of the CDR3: TGTGCCAGCAGCCTCACTTGGACCGAGCAGTACTTC. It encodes CASSLTWTEQYF.

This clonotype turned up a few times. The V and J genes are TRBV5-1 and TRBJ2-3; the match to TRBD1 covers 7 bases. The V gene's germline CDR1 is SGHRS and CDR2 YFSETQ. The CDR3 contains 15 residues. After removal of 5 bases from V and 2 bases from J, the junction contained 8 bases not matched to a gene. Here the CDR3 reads CASRKSGGITDTQYF. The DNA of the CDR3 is TGCGCCAGCAGAAAATCAGGGGGTATCACAGATACGCAGTATTTT. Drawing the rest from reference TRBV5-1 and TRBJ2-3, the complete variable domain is KAGVTQTPRYLIKTRGQQVTLSCSPISGHRSVSWYQQTPGQGLQFLFEYFSETQRNKGNFPGRFSGRQFSNSRSEMNVSTLELGDSALYLCASRKSGGITDTQYFGPGTRLTVL.

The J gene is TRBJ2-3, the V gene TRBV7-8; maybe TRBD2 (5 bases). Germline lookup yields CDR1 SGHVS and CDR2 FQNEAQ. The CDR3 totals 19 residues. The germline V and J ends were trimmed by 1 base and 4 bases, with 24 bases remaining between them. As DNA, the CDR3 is TGTGCCAGCAGCTTAGGGATCATATTAGGCACCCTAGCCCCAGATACGCAGTATTTT. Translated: CASSLGIILGTLAPDTQYF.

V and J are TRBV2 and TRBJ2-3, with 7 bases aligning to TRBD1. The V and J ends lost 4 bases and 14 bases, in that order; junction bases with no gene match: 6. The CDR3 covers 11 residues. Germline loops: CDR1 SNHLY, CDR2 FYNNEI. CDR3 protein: CASSVARQGYF. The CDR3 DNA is TGTGCCAGCAGTGTGGCCAGACAGGGGTATTTT.

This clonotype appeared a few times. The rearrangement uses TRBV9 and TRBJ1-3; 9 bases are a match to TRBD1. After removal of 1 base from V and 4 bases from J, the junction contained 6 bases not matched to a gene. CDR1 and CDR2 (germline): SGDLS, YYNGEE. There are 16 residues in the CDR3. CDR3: CASSVTPQGAGNTIYF. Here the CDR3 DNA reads TGTGCCAGCAGCGTAACCCCACAGGGGGCAGGAAACACCATATATTTT.

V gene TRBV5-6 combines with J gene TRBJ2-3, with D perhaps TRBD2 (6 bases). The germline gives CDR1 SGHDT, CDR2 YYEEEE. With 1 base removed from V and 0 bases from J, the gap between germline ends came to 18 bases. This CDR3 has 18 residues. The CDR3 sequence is CASSLLGGRGTSTDTQYF. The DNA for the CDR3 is TGTGCCAGCAGCTTGTTGGGGGGACGGGGTACCAGCACAGATACGCAGTATTTT.

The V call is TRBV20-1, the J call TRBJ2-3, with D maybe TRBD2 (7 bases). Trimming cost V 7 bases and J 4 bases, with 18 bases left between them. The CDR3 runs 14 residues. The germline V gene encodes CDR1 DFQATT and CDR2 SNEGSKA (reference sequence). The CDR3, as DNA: TGCAGTGGCCATGGGGGGGCAGTGGCAGATACGCAGTATTTT. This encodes CSGHGGAVADTQYF.

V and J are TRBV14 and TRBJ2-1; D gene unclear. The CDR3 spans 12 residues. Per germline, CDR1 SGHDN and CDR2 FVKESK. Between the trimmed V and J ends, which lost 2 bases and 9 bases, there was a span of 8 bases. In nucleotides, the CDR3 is TGTGCCAGCAGCCAAAAGTTCCCTGAGCAGTTCTTC. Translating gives CASSQKFPEQFF.

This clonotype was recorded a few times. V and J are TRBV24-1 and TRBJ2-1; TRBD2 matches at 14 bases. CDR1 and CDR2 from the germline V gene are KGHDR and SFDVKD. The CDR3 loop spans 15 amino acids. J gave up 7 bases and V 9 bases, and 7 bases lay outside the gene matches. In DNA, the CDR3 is TGTGCCACCTCCGGGACTAGCGGGAGAGGAAATGAGCAGTTCTTC. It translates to CATSGTSGRGNEQFF.

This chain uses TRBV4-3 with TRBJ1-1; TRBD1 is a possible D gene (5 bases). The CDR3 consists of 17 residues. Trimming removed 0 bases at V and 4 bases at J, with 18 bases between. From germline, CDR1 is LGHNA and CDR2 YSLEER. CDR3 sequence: CASSQDLIGGWFTEAFF. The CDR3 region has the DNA TGCGCCAGCAGCCAAGATCTAATCGGGGGATGGTTCACTGAAGCTTTCTTT.

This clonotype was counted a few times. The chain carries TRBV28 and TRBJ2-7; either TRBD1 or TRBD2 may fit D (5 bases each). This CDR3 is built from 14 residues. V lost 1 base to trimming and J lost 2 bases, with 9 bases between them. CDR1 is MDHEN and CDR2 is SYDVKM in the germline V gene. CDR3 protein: CASSLSGQPYEQYF. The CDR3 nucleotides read TGTGCCAGCAGTTTATCGGGGCAGCCCTACGAGCAGTACTTC.